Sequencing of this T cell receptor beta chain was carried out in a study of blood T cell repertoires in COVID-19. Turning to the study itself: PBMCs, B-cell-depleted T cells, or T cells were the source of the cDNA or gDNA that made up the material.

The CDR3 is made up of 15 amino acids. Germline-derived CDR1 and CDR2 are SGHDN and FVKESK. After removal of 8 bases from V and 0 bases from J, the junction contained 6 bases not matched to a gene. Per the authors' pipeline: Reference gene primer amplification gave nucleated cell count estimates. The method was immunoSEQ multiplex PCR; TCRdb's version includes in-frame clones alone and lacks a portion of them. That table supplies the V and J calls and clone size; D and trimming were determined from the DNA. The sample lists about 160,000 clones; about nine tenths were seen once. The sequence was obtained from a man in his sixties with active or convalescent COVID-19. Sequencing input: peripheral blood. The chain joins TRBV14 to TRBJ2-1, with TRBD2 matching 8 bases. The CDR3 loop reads CASQLAASSYNEQFF. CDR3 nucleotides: TGTGCCAGCCAACTAGCGGCCAGCTCCTACAATGAGCAGTTCTTC. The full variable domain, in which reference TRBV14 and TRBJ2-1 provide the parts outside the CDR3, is EAGVTQFPSHSVIEKGQTVTLRCDPISGHDNLYWYRRVMGKEIKFLLHFVKESKQDESGMPNNRFLAERTGGTYSTLKVQPAELEDSGVYFCASQLAASSYNEQFFGPGTRLTVL.